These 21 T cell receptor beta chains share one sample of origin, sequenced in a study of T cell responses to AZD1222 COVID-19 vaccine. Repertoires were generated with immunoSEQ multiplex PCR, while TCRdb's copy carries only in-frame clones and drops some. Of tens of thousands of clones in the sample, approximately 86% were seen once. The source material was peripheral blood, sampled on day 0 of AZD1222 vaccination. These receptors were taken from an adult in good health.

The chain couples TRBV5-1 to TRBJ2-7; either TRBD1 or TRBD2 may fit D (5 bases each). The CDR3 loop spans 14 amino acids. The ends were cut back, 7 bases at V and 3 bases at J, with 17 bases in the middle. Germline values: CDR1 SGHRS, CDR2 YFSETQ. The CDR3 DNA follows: TGCGCCAGCTGTACCGGGACGGAACACTACGAGCAGTACTTC. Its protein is CASCTGTEHYEQYF.

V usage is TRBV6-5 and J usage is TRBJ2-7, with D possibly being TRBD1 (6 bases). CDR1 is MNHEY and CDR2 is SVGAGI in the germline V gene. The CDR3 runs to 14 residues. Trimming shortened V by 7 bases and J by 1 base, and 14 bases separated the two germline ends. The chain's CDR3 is CASTNQDRSYEQYF. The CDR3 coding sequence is TGTGCCAGCACCAACCAGGACAGATCCTACGAGCAGTACTTC.

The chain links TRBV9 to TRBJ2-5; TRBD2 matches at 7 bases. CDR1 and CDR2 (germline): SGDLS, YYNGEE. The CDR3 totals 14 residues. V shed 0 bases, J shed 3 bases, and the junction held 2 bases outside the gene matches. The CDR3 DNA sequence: TGTGCCAGCAGCGTAGCGGGACTAAAAGAGACCCAGTACTTC. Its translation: CASSVAGLKETQYF.

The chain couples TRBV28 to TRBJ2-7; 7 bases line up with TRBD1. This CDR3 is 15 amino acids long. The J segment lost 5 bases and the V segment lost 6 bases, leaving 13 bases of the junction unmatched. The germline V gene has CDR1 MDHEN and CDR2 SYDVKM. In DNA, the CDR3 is TGTGCCAGCAGGTCTCCGGGACAGACACGGGACGAGCAGTACTTC. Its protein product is CASRSPGQTRDEQYF.

DNA for the CDR3: TGCGCCAGCAGCCGAGACGGACAGAAAGATCAGCCCCAGCATTTT. Its translation is CASSRDGQKDQPQHF. V gene TRBV5-1 combines with J gene TRBJ1-5; a possible D gene is TRBD1 (6 bases). Germline lookup yields CDR1 SGHRS and CDR2 YFSETQ. V lost 4 bases and J 5 bases, leaving 16 bases between the germline ends. This CDR3 spans 15 amino acids. The entire variable domain, with the rest obtained from reference TRBV5-1 and TRBJ1-5, is as follows: KAGVTQTPRYLIKTRGQQVTLSCSPISGHRSVSWYQQTPGQGLQFLFEYFSETQRNKGNFPGRFSGRQFSNSRSEMNVSTLELGDSALYLCASSRDGQKDQPQHFGDGTRLSIL.

CDR3 nucleotides: TGTGCCAGCAGCTTGGATCTAAGCTCCTACGAGCAGTACTTC. Amino acids: CASSLDLSSYEQYF. The chain couples TRBV5-4 to TRBJ2-7; D gene unclear. V lost 0 bases and J lost 0, with 7 bases in between. The germline V gene has CDR1 SGHNT and CDR2 YYREEE (reference sequence). The CDR3 runs to 14 residues.

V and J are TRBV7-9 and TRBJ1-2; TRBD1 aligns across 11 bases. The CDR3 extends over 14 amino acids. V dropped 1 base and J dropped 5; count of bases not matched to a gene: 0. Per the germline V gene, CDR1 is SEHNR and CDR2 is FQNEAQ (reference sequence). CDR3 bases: TGTGCCAGCAGCTTAGGGGACAGGGGGTATGGCTACACCTTC. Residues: CASSLGDRGYGYTF.

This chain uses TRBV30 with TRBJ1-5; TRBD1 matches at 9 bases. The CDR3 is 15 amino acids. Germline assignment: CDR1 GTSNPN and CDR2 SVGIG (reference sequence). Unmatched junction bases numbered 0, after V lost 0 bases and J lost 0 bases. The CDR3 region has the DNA TGTGCCTGGAGTGTACAGGGGGCTAGCAATCAGCCCCAGCATTTT. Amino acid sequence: CAWSVQGASNQPQHF.

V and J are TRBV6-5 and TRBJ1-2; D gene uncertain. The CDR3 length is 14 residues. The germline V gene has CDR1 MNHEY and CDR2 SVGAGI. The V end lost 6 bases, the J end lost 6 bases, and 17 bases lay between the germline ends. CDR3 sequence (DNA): TGTGCCAGCAGCAATGGTCTGGAAGTACATGGCTACACCTTC. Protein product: CASSNGLEVHGYTF.

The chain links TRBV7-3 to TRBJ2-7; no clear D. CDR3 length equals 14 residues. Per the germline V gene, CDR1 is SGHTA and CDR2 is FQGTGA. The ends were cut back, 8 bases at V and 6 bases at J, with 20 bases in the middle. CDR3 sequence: CASGKIENSREQYF. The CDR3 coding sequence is TGTGCCAGCGGGAAAATCGAAAATTCCCGCGAGCAGTACTTC.

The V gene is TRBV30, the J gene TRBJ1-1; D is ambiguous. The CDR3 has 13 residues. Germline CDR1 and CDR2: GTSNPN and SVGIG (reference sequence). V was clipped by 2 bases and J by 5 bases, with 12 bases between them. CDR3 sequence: CAWSLGRRTEAFF. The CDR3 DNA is TGTGCCTGGAGTCTTGGGCGTCGGACTGAAGCTTTCTTT.

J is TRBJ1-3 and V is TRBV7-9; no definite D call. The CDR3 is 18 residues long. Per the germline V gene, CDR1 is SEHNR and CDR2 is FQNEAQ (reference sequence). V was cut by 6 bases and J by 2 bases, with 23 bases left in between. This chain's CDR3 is CASRGRRSGESPGNTIYF. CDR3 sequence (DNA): TGTGCCAGCAGGGGGAGAAGATCGGGAGAGTCTCCTGGAAACACCATATATTTT.

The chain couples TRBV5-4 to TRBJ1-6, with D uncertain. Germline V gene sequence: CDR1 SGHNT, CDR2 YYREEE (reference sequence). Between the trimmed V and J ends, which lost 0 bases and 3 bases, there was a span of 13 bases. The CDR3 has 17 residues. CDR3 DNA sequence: TGTGCCAGCAGCTTGGGAGATGCCAGGATCTATAATTCACCCCTCCACTTT. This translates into CASSLGDARIYNSPLHF.

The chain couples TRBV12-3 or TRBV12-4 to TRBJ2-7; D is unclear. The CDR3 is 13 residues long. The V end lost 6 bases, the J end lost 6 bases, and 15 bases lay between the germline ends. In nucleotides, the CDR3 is TGTGCCAGCAGCCTCGAGGCAGTTCCCGAGCAGTACTTC. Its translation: CASSLEAVPEQYF.

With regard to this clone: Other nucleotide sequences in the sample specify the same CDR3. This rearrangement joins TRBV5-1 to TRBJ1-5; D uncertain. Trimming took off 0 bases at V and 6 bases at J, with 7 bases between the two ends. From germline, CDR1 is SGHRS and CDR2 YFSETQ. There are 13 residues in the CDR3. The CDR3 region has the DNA TGCGCCAGCAGCTTGGAGGGTCTTCAGCCCCAGCATTTT. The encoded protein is CASSLEGLQPQHF.

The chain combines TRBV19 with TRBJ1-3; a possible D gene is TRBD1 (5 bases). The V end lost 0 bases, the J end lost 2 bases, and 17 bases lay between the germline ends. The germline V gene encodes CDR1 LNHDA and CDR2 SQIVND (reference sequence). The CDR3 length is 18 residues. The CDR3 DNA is TGTGCCAGTAGTATAGATGGCCCGTCGGGGACGGCTGGAAACACCATATATTTT. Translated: CASSIDGPSGTAGNTIYF. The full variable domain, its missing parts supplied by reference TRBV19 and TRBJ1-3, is DGGITQSPKYLFRKEGQNVTLSCEQNLNHDAMYWYRQDPGQGLRLIYYSQIVNDFQKGDIAEGYSVSREKKESFPLTVTSAQKNPTAFYLCASSIDGPSGTAGNTIYFGEGSWLTVV.

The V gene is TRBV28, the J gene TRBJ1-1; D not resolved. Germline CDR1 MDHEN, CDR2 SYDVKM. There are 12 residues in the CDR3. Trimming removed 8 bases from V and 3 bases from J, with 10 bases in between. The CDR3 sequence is CASALGHTEAFF. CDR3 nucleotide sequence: TGTGCCAGCGCATTAGGTCACACTGAAGCTTTCTTT.

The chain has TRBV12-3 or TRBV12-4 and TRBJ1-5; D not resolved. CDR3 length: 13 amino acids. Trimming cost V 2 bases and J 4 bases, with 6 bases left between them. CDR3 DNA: TGTGCCAGCAGTTTAAGTTGGAATCAGCCCCAGCATTTT. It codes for CASSLSWNQPQHF.

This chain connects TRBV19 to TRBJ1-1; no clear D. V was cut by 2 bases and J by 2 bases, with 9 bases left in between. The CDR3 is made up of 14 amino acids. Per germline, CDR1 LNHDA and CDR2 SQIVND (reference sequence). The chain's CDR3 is CASSIREVNTEAFF. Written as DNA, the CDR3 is TGTGCCAGTAGTATACGAGAGGTCAACACTGAAGCTTTCTTT.

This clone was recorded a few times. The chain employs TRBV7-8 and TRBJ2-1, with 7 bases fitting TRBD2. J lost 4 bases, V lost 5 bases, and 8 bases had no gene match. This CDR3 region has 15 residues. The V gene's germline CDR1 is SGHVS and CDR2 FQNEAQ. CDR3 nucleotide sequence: TGTGCCAGCAGCCGAAACCAGCGGGAATACAATGAGCAGTTCTTC. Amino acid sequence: CASSRNQREYNEQFF.

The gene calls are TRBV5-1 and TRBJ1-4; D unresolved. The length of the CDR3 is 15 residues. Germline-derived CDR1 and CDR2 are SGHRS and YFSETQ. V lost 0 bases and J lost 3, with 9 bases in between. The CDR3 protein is CASSLGAVSNEKLFF. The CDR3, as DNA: TGCGCCAGCAGCTTGGGCGCGGTTTCTAATGAAAAACTGTTTTTT.